The subject of this entry is one TCR beta chain. What it recognizes is unknown. Germline loops: CDR1 MNHNS, CDR2 SASEGT. The CDR3 loop spans 15 amino acids. V gave up 8 bases and J gave up 7 bases; unmatched junction bases: 12. This specimen belongs to a study of T cell repertoires in cytomegalovirus infection. Looking at the study overall: Public signatures in TCR beta pointed to CMV infection and matching HLA type.

TCRdb reprocessed the reads via MiXCR and lists one record per CDR3 protein. Here the sample spans some 110,000 distinct CDR3 sequences, about 31% being singletons. This rearrangement joins TRBV6-1 to TRBJ1-4; 8 nucleotides match TRBD1. The TCR comes from a human donor in good health (CMV status not recorded). Some clones in this sample may be carry-over from other donors' samples. The sample in question was CD8+ T cells from cultured PBMCs, obtained from culture after CMV antigen stimulation. CDR3 sequence: CASQPGGVGGEKLFF. The DNA for the CDR3 is TGTGCCAGCCAACCAGGGGGCGTAGGGGGTGAAAAACTGTTTTTT.